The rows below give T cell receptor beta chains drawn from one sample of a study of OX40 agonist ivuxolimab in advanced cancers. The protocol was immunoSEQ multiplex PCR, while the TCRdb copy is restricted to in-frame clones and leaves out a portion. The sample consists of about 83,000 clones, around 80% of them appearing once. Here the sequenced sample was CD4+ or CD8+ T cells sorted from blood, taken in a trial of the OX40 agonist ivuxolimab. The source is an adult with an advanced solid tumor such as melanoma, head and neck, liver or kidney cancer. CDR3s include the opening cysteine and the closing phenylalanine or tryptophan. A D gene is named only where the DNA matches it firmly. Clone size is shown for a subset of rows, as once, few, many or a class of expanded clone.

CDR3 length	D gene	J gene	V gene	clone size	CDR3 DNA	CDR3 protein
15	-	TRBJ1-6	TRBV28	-	TGTGCCAGCAGGAAATTGAGCTCCTATAATTCACCCCTCCACTTT	CASRKLSSYNSPLHF
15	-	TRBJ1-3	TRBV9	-	TGTGCCAGCAGCGTAGATCAACTCTCTGGAAACACCATATATTTT	CASSVDQLSGNTIYF
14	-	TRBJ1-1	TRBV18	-	TGTGCCAGCTCACCCGAGGGATACGGCACTGAAGCTTTCTTT	CASSPEGYGTEAFF
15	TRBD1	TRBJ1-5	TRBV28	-	TGTGCCAGCTGCAGGGGGTCATTGGGCAATCAGCCCCAGCATTTT	CASCRGSLGNQPQHF
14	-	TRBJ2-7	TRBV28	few	TGTGCCAGCAGTTTGATTGCAGGGGTTAACGAGCAGTACTTC	CASSLIAGVNEQYF
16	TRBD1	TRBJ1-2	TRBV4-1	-	TGCGCCAGCAGCGGTGGACAGGGAGGAGGTTGGTATGGCTACACCTTC	CASSGGQGGGWYGYTF
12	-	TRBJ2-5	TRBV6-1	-	TGTGCCAGCAGGGGGGACCAAGAGACCCAGTACTTC	CASRGDQETQYF
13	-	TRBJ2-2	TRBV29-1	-	TGCAGCGTCCGGGTTGCGGGCACCGGGGAGCTGTTTTTT	CSVRVAGTGELFF
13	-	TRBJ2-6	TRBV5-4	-	TGTGCCAGCAGCCTCTGGGGGGCCAACGTCCTGACTTTC	CASSLWGANVLTF
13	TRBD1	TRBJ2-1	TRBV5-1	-	TGCGCCAGCAGCCCGCAGACAGGGAATGAGCAGTTCTTC	CASSPQTGNEQFF
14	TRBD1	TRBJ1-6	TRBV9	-	TGTGCCAGCAGCTCGGGACAGCCAGATTCACCCCTCCACTTT	CASSSGQPDSPLHF
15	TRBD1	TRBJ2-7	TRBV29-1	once	TGCAGCGTTGAAGAGTACGGGACAGGGGTCGCCGAGCAGTACTTC	CSVEEYGTGVAEQYF
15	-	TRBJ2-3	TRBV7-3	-	TGTGCCAGCAGCGCGGGCGGAATGGGCACAGATACGCAGTATTTT	CASSAGGMGTDTQYF
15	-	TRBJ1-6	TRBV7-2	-	TGTGCCAGCAGCACCTCCGGGGACGGTCGGTCACCCCTCCACTTT	CASSTSGDGRSPLHF
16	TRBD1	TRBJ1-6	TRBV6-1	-	TGTGCCAGCAGTGAAAGGGACAGGTCATTGGGTTCACCCCTCCACTTT	CASSERDRSLGSPLHF
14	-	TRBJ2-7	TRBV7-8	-	TGTGCCAGCAGCTGGACTACTTTCAGGGCCGAGCAGTACTTC	CASSWTTFRAEQYF
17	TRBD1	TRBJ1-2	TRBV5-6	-	TGTGCCAGCAGCCCGGACAGGGGAAGGACTATTAACTATGGCTACACCTTC	CASSPDRGRTINYGYTF
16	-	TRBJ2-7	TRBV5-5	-	TGTGCCAGCAGCTTAGGCCCCGGACTCCTGACCTACGAGCAGTACTTC	CASSLGPGLLTYEQYF
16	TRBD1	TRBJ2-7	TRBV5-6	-	TGTGCCAGCAGCTTGGGTCAGGACAGGTTAAAATACGAGCAGTACTTC	CASSLGQDRLKYEQYF
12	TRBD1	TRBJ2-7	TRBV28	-	TGTGCCAGCACTGGGGACAGCAACGAGCAGTACTTC	CASTGDSNEQYF
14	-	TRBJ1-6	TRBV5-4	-	TGTGCCAGCAGCTTGTGGGGCTACAATTCACCCCTCCACTTT	CASSLWGYNSPLHF
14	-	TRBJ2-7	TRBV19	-	TGTGCCAGTAGTCATGGACAGCACTCCTACGAGCAGTACTTC	CASSHGQHSYEQYF
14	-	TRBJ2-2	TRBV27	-	TGTGCCAGCAGACGGGGGAGTGGGACCGGGGAGCTGTTTTTT	CASRRGSGTGELFF
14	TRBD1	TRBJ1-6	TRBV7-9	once	TGTGCCAGCAGCCCCGACAGGGTAAATTCACCCCTCCACTTT	CASSPDRVNSPLHF
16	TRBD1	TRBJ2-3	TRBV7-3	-	TGTGCCAGCAGCCCAATGGGACAGGGGGCAGCAGATACGCAGTATTTT	CASSPMGQGAADTQYF
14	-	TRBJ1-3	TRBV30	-	TGTGCCTGGAGTAAGGGGGGCACTGGAAACACCATATATTTT	CAWSKGGTGNTIYF
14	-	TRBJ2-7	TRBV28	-	TGTGCCAGCAGTTTACGTCACAGGACCTACGAGCAGTACTTC	CASSLRHRTYEQYF
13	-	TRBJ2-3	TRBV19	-	TGTGCCAGTAAACAGGGAGGCACAGATACGCAGTATTTT	CASKQGGTDTQYF